This T cell receptor beta chain was sequenced in a study of early T cells in non-severe SARS-CoV-2 infection. TCRdb reanalysed the 5' RACE reads using MiXCR and keeps one entry per CDR3 protein. The table has some 48,000 distinct CDR3 sequences, approximately 8.1% seen once; the top ten hold approximately 5%. The CDR3 consists of 14 residues. Germline CDR1 MNHEY, CDR2 SVGAGI. The trim removed 7 bases at V and 1 base at J, leaving 5 bases unmatched. This TCR was sampled from an adult who was a healthcare worker with PCR-confirmed SARS-CoV-2 infection or an uninfected control (not recorded which). The source material was whole blood. J is TRBJ2-7 and V is TRBV6-5, with TRBD1 identical over 9 bases. CDR3 sequence (DNA): TGTGCCAGCAAAACAGACAGGGGGTCCTACGAGCAGTACTTC. Translating gives CASKTDRGSYEQYF.